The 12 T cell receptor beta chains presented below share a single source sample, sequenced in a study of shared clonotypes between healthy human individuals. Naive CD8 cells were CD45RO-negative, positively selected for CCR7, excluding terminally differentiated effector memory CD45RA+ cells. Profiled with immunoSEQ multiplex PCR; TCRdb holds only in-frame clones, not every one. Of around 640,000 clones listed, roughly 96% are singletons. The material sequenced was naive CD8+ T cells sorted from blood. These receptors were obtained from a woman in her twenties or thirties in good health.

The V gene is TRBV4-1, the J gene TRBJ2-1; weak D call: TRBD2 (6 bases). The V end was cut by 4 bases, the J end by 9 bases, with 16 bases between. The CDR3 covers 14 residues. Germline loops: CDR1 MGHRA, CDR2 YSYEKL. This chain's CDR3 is CASSPGLGRSEQFF. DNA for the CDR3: TGCGCCAGCAGCCCGGGACTGGGGCGAAGTGAGCAGTTCTTC.

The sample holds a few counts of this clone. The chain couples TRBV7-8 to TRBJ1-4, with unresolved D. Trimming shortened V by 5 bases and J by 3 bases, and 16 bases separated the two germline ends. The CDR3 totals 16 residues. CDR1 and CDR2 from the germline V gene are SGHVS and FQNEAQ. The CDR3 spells CASSLALYGANEKLFF. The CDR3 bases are TGTGCCAGCAGCCTGGCGCTTTATGGGGCTAATGAAAAACTGTTTTTT.

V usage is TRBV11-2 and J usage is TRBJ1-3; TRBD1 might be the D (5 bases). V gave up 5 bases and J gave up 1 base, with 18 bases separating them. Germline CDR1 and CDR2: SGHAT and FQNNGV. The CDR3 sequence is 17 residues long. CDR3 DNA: TGTGCCAGCAGCCTTCCCGAAGGGGCTTTATCTGGAAACACCATATATTTT. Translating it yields CASSLPEGALSGNTIYF.

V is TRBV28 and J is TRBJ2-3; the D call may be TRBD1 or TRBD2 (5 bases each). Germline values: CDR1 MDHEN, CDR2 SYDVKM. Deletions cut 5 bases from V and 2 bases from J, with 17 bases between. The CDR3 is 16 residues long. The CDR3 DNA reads TGTGCCAGCAGTCCCGATGAGGGGCTGGACACAGATACGCAGTATTTT. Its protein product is CASSPDEGLDTDTQYF.

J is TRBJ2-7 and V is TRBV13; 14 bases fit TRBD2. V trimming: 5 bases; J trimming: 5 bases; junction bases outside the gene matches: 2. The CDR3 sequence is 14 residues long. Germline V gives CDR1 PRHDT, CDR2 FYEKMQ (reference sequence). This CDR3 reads CASSAGLAGDEQYF. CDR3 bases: TGTGCCAGCAGCGCGGGACTAGCGGGAGACGAGCAGTACTTC.

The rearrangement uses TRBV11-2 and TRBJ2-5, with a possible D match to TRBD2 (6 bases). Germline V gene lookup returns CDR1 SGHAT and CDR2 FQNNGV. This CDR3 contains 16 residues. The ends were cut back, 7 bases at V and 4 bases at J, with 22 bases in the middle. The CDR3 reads CASTPGQGGWGETQYF. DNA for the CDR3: TGTGCCAGCACCCCCGGGCAGGGAGGATGGGGAGAGACCCAGTACTTC.

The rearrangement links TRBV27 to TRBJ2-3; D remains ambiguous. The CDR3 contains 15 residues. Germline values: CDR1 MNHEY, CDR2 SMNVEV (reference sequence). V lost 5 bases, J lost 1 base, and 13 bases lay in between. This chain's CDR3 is CASSPRFGRTDTQYF. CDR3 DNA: TGTGCCAGCAGTCCACGGTTTGGTCGCACAGATACGCAGTATTTT.

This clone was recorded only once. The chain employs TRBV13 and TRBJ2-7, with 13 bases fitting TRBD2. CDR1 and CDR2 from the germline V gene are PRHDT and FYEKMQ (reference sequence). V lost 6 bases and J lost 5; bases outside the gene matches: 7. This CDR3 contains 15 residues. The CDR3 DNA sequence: TGTGCCAGCAGTCACACCGGGACTAGCGGGAACGAGCAGTACTTC. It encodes CASSHTGTSGNEQYF.

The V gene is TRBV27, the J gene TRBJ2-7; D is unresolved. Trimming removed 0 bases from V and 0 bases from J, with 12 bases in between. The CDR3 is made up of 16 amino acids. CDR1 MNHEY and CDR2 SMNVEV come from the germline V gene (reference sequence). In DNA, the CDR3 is TGTGCCAGCAGTTTATCGCCTCCCTGGGACTCCTACGAGCAGTACTTC. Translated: CASSLSPPWDSYEQYF.

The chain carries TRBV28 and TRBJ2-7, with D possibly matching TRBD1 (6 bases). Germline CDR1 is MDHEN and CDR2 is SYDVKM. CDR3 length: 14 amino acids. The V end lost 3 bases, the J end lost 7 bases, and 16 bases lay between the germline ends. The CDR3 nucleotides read TGTGCCAGCAGTTTGGGGACCTCAGGGGTAGAGCAGTACTTC. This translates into CASSLGTSGVEQYF.

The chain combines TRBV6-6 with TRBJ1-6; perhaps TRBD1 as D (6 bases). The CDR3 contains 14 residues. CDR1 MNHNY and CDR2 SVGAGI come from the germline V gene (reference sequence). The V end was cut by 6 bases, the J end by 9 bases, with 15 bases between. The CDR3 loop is CASSGTFSPSPLHF. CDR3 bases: TGTGCCAGCAGCGGGACATTTTCCCCTTCACCCCTCCACTTT.

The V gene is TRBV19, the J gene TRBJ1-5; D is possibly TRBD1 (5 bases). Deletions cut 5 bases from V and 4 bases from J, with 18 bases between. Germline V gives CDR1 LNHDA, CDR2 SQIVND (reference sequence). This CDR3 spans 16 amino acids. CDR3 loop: CASSLLLRGWNQPQHF. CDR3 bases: TGTGCCAGTAGTTTACTATTAAGGGGATGGAATCAGCCCCAGCATTTT. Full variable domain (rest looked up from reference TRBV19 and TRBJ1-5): DGGITQSPKYLFRKEGQNVTLSCEQNLNHDAMYWYRQDPGQGLRLIYYSQIVNDFQKGDIAEGYSVSREKKESFPLTVTSAQKNPTAFYLCASSLLLRGWNQPQHFGDGTRLSIL.